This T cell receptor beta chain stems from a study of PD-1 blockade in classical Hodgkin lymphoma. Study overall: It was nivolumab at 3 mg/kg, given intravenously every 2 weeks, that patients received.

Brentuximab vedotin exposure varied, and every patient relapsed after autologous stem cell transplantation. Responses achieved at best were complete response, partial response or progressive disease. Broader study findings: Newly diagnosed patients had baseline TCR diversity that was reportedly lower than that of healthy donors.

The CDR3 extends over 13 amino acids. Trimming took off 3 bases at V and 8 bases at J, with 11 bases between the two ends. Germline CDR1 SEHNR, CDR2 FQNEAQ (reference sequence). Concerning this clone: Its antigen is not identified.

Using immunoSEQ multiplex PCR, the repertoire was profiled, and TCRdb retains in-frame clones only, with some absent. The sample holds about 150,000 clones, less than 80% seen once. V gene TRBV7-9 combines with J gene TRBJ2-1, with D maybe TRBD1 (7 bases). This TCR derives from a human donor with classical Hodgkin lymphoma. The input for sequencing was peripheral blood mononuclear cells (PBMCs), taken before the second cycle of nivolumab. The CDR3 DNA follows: TGTGCCAGCAGCTTCTTCAGGGGGGATGAGCAGTTCTTC. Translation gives CASSFFRGDEQFF.